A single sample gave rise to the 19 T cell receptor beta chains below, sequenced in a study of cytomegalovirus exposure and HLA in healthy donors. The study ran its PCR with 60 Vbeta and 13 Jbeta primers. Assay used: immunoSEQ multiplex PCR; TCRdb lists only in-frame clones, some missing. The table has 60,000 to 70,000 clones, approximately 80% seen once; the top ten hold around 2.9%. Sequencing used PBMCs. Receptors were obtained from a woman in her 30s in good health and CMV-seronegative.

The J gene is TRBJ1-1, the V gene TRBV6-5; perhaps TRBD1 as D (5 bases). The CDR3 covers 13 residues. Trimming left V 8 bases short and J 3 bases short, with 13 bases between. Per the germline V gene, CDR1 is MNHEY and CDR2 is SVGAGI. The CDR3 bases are TGTGCCAGCGCAGCAGGGCTCGACACTGAAGCTTTCTTT. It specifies CASAAGLDTEAFF.

CDR3 DNA: TGTGCCAGTAGTTGGTCAGGGAACACTGAAGCTTTCTTT. Translation: CASSWSGNTEAFF. The chain combines TRBV19 with TRBJ1-1, with no clear D. V was trimmed by 5 bases and J by 1 base, leaving 8 bases between them. Germline V gives CDR1 LNHDA, CDR2 SQIVND (reference sequence). The CDR3 is made up of 13 amino acids.

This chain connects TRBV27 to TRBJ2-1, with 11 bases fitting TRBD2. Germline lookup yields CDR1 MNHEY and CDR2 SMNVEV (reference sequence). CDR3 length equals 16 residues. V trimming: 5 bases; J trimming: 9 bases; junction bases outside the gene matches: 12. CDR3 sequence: CASSKNSGGGRGEQFF. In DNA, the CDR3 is TGTGCCAGCAGTAAAAATAGCGGGGGGGGACGCGGTGAGCAGTTCTTC.

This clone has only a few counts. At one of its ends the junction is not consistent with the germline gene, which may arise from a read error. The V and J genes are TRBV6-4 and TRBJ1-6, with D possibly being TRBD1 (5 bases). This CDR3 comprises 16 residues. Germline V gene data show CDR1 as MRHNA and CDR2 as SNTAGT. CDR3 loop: CASSGSRDSYNSPLLF. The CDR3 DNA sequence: TGTGCCAGCAGTGGCTCCAGGGATTCCTATAATTCACCCCTCCTCTTT.

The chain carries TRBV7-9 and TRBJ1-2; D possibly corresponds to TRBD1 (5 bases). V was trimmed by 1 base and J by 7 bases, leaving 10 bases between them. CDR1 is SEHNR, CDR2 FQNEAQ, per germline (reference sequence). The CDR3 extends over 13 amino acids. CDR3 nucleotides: TGTGCCAGCAGCTTAGGGACACCCCGTGGCTACACCTTC. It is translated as CASSLGTPRGYTF.

Here the CDR3 reads CASSYTSVSPLHF. CDR3 nucleotides: TGTGCCAGCAGTTATACGTCGGTTTCACCCCTCCACTTT. The rearrangement links TRBV6-5 to TRBJ1-6; D ambiguous. This CDR3 has 13 amino acids. Per germline, CDR1 MNHEY and CDR2 SVGAGI. The V gene lost 3 bases and the J gene lost 9 bases, with 9 bases spanning the gap.

CDR3: CASSLFRYEQYF. In DNA form, the CDR3 reads TGTGCCAGCAGCTTATTCCGCTACGAGCAGTACTTC. V gene TRBV7-9 combines with J gene TRBJ2-7; D gene unclear. This CDR3 is built from 12 residues. CDR1 and CDR2 from the germline V gene are SEHNR and FQNEAQ (reference sequence). V dropped 2 bases and J dropped 3 bases, with 5 bases sitting between them. The whole variable domain, remainder taken from reference TRBV7-9 and TRBJ2-7, is DTGVSQNPRHKITKRGQNVTFRCDPISEHNRLYWYRQTLGQGPEFLTYFQNEAQLEKSRLLSDRFSAERPKGSFSTLEIQRTEQGDSAMYLCASSLFRYEQYFGPGTRLTVT.

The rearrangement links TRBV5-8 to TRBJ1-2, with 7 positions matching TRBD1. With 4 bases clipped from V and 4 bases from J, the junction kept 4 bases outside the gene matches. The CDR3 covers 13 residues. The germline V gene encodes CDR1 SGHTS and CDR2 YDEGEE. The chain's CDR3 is CASSLDRAYGYTF. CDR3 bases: TGTGCCAGCAGCCTTGACAGGGCCTATGGCTACACCTTC. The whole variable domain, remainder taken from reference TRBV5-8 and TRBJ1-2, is EAGVTQSPTHLIKTRGQQATLRCSPISGHTSVYWYQQALGLGLQFLLWYDEGEERNRGNFPPRFSGRQFPNYSSELNVNALELEDSALYLCASSLDRAYGYTFGSGTRLTVV.

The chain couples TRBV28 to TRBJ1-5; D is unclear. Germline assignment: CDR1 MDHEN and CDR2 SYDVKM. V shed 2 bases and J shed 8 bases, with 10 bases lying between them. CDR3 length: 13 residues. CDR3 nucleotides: TGTGCCAGCAGTTTAACGGGAGGTAAGCCCCAGCATTTT. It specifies CASSLTGGKPQHF.

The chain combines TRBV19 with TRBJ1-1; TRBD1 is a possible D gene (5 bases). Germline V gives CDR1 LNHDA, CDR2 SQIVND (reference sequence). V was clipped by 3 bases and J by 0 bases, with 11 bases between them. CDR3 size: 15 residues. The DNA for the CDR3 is TGTGCCAGTAGTATTGGACACAGAATGAACACTGAAGCTTTCTTT. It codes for CASSIGHRMNTEAFF.

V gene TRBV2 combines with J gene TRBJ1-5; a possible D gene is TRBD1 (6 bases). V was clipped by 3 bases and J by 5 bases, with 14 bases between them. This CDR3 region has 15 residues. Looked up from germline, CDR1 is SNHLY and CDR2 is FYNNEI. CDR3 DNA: TGTGCCAGCAGTGATCCACGCCAGGGGTATCAGCCCCAGCATTTT. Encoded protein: CASSDPRQGYQPQHF.

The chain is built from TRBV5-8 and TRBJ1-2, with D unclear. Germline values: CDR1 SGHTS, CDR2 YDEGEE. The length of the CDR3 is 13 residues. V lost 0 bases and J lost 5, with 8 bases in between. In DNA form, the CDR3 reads TGTGCCAGCAGCTTGGGGTACTATTATGGCTACACCTTC. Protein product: CASSLGYYYGYTF.

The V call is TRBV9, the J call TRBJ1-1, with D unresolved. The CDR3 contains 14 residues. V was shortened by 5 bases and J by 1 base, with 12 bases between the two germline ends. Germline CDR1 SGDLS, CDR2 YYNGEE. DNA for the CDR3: TGTGCCAGCAGGCCACAGATCCCGAACACTGAAGCTTTCTTT. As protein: CASRPQIPNTEAFF.

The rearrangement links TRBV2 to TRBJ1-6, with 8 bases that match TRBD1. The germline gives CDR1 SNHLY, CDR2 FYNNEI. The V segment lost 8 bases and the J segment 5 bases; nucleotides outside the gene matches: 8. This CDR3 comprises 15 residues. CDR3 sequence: CASLPGGSNNSPLHF. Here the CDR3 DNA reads TGTGCCAGCCTTCCAGGGGGCAGCAATAATTCACCCCTCCACTTT. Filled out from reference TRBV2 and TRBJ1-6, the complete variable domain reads EPEVTQTPSHQVTQMGQEVILRCVPISNHLYFYWYRQILGQKVEFLVSFYNNEISEKSEIFDDQFSVERPDGSNFTLKIRSTKLEDSAMYFCASLPGGSNNSPLHFGNGTRLTVT.

The CDR3 spells CASSLEAGSNQPQHF. In DNA, the CDR3 is TGCGCCAGCAGCTTGGAGGCCGGGAGCAATCAGCCCCAGCATTTT. The chain joins TRBV5-1 to TRBJ1-5; D gene ambiguous. The germline V and J ends were trimmed by 0 bases and 1 base, with 8 bases remaining between them. The CDR3 runs 15 residues. Germline lookup yields CDR1 SGHRS and CDR2 YFSETQ.

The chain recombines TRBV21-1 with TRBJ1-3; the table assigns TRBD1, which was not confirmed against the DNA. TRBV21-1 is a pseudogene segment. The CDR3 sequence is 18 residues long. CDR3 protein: CASSKAPGQGYRGNTIYF. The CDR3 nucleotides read TGTGCCAGCAGCAAAGCGCCTGGACAGGGGTATCGTGGAAACACCATATATTTT.

This CDR3 reads CASSQDRGPGEKLFF. The CDR3 DNA reads TGTGCCAGCAGCCAAGATAGGGGTCCTGGCGAAAAACTGTTTTTT. The chain carries TRBV14 and TRBJ1-4; perhaps TRBD1 as D (5 bases). V was shortened by 0 bases and J by 8 bases, with 13 bases between the two germline ends. CDR1 is SGHDN and CDR2 is FVKESK in the germline V gene. The CDR3 runs to 15 residues.

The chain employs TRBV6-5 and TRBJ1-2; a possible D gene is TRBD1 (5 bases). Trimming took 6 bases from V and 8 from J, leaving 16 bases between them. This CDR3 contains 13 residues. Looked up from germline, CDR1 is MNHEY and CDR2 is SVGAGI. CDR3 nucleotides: TGTGCCAGCAGGATCCCGGGGGACCGCGGCTACACCTTC. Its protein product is CASRIPGDRGYTF.

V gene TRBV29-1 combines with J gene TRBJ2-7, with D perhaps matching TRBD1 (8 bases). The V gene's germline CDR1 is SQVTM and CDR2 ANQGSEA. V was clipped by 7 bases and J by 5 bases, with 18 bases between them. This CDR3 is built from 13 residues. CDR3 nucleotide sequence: TGCAGCGGTGGACAGGGAGGGCTCGACGAGCAGTACTTC. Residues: CSGGQGGLDEQYF.